These T cell receptor beta chains were read from a single sample in a study of beta chain features in type 1 diabetes. The data were produced by immunoSEQ multiplex PCR, yet TCRdb's version contains in-frame clones alone and is incomplete. The sample holds under 400,000 clones, less than 20% seen once. What was sequenced was naive CD4+ T cells from blood. These receptors came from a woman younger than 30 in good health. The CDR3 runs from the conserved cysteine through the conserved F or W. The D gene is left open where the match is weak. Some rows mark clone size as missing; the rest say once, few, many or name a class of expanded clone.

V gene: TRBV5-1; J gene: TRBJ2-3; D gene: -; clone size: -; CDR3 protein: CASSSGQNTGTDTQYF; CDR3 DNA: TGCGCCAGCAGCTCCGGACAAAATACAGGCACAGATACGCAGTATTTT
V gene: TRBV19; J gene: TRBJ1-1; D gene: TRBD1; clone size: few; CDR3 protein: CASSTRRTGNTEAFF; CDR3 DNA: TGTGCCAGTAGTACCCGCCGGACAGGTAACACTGAAGCTTTCTTT
V gene: TRBV11-2; J gene: TRBJ2-3; D gene: TRBD1; clone size: -; CDR3 protein: CASSLTGASTDTQYF; CDR3 DNA: TGTGCCAGCAGCTTGACAGGGGCTAGCACAGATACGCAGTATTTT
V gene: TRBV5-1; J gene: TRBJ2-1; D gene: TRBD2; clone size: -; CDR3 protein: CASSLHTSGRRNEQFF; CDR3 DNA: TGCGCCAGCAGCCTGCACACTAGCGGGAGGCGCAATGAGCAGTTCTTC
V gene: TRBV5-1; J gene: TRBJ2-1; D gene: TRBD2; clone size: -; CDR3 protein: CASSLGTSGYNEQFF; CDR3 DNA: TGCGCCAGCAGCTTAGGGACTAGCGGGTACAATGAGCAGTTCTTC
V gene: TRBV7-2; J gene: TRBJ2-3; D gene: TRBD2; clone size: -; CDR3 protein: CASIPLAGVGTQYF; CDR3 DNA: TGTGCCAGCATTCCTCTAGCGGGAGTAGGTACGCAGTATTTT
V gene: TRBV30; J gene: TRBJ2-5; D gene: TRBD2; clone size: -; CDR3 protein: CAWTGLAQTQYF; CDR3 DNA: TGTGCCTGGACGGGACTAGCTCAGACCCAGTACTTC
V gene: TRBV9; J gene: TRBJ1-1; D gene: TRBD1; clone size: few; CDR3 protein: CASSVALDREAFF; CDR3 DNA: TGTGCCAGCAGCGTAGCGTTGGACAGGGAAGCTTTCTTT
V gene: TRBV30; J gene: TRBJ2-7; D gene: TRBD1; clone size: few; CDR3 protein: CAWSSGTGGWEQYF; CDR3 DNA: TGTGCCTGGAGTTCCGGGACAGGGGGGTGGGAGCAGTACTTC
V gene: TRBV30; J gene: TRBJ1-5; D gene: -; clone size: -; CDR3 protein: CAWSSRTGGGQPQHF; CDR3 DNA: TGTGCCTGGAGTTCAAGGACGGGGGGAGGGCAGCCCCAGCATTTT
V gene: TRBV18; J gene: TRBJ1-2; D gene: TRBD1; clone size: few; CDR3 protein: CASSQETDRPYGYTF; CDR3 DNA: TGTGCCAGTTCCCAAGAGACGGACAGGCCCTATGGCTACACCTTC
V gene: TRBV30; J gene: TRBJ1-3; D gene: TRBD1; clone size: few; CDR3 protein: CAWTGQLLNTIYF; CDR3 DNA: TGTGCCTGGACGGGACAGTTGTTAAACACCATATATTTT
V gene: TRBV9; J gene: TRBJ2-1; D gene: -; clone size: -; CDR3 protein: CASSVGSLNEQFF; CDR3 DNA: TGTGCCAGCAGCGTAGGGAGCCTCAATGAGCAGTTCTTC
V gene: TRBV7-2; J gene: TRBJ2-1; D gene: -; clone size: few; CDR3 protein: CASSLSWPIGGNEQFF; CDR3 DNA: TGTGCCAGCAGCTTATCTTGGCCGATCGGAGGCAATGAGCAGTTCTTC
V gene: TRBV20-1; J gene: TRBJ2-5; D gene: -; clone size: few; CDR3 protein: CSLRQQETQYF; CDR3 DNA: TGCAGCCTGAGACAGCAAGAGACCCAGTACTTC
V gene: TRBV29-1; J gene: TRBJ2-5; D gene: -; clone size: -; CDR3 protein: CSVDRPGETQYF; CDR3 DNA: TGCAGCGTTGATCGGCCGGGGGAGACCCAGTACTTC
V gene: TRBV12-5; J gene: TRBJ2-5; D gene: TRBD2; clone size: few; CDR3 protein: CASGGLREGNWFGTQYF; CDR3 DNA: TGTGCTAGTGGTGGCCTCCGGGAGGGGAACTGGTTTGGGACCCAGTACTTC
V gene: TRBV28; J gene: TRBJ2-3; D gene: TRBD1; clone size: -; CDR3 protein: CASTPDRGLLSTDTQYF; CDR3 DNA: TGTGCCAGCACCCCGGACAGGGGGCTCCTTAGCACAGATACGCAGTATTTT
V gene: TRBV30; J gene: TRBJ2-3; D gene: TRBD1; clone size: few; CDR3 protein: CAWRAGQGVTDTQYF; CDR3 DNA: TGTGCCTGGCGGGCGGGACAGGGGGTCACAGATACGCAGTATTTT
V gene: TRBV12-5; J gene: TRBJ1-5; D gene: -; clone size: -; CDR3 protein: CASGNRALGNQPQHF; CDR3 DNA: TGTGCTAGTGGCAACAGGGCCCTTGGCAATCAGCCCCAGCATTTT